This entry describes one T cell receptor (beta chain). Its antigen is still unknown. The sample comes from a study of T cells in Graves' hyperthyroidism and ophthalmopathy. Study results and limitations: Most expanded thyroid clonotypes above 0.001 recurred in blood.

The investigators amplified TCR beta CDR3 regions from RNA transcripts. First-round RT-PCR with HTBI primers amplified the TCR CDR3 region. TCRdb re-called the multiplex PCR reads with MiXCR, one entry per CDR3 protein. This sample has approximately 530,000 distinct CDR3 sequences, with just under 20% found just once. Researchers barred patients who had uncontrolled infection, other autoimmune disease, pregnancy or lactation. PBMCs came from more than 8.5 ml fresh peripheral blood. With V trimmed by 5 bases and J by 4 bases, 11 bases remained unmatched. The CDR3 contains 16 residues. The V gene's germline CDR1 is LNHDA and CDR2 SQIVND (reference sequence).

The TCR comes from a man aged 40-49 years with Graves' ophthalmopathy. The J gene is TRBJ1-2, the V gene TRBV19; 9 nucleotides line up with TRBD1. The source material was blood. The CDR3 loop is CASSSDRRTGVYGYTF. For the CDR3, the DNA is TGTGCCAGTAGTTCAGACCGAAGGACAGGGGTCTATGGCTACACCTTC. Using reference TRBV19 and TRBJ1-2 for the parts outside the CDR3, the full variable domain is DGGITQSPKYLFRKEGQNVTLSCEQNLNHDAMYWYRQDPGQGLRLIYYSQIVNDFQKGDIAEGYSVSREKKESFPLTVTSAQKNPTAFYLCASSSDRRTGVYGYTFGSGTRLTVV.